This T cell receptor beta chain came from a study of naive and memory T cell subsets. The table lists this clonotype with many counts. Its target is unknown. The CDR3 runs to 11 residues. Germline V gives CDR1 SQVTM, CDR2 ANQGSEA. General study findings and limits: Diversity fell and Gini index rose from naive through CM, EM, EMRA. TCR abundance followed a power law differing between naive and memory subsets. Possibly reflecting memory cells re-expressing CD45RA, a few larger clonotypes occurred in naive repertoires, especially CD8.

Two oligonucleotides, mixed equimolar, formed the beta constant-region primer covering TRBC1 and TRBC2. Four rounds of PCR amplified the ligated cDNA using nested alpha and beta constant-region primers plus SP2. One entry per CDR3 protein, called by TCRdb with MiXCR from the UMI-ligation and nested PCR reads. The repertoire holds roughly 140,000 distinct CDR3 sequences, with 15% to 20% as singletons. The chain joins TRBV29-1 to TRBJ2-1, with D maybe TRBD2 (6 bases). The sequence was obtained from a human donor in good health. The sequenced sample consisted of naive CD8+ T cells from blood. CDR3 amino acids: CARGERDEQFF. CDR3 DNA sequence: TGCGCCCGCGGCGAGCGGGATGAGCAGTTCTTC.